This is a list of T cell receptor beta chains from one sample in a study of shared clonotypes between healthy human individuals. TCRdb's copy holds only in-frame clones and misses some; the assay was immunoSEQ multiplex PCR. The sample lists millions of clones; approximately 93% were seen once. Sequencing was performed on naive CD4+ T cells from PBMCs. The receptors here all came from a man between 18 and 29 years old in good health. Some clones in this sample may be carry-over from other donors' samples. CDR3s include the opening cysteine and the closing phenylalanine or tryptophan. A D gene is named only where the DNA matches it firmly. Clone size is stated in some rows and not others, as once, few, many or a class when expanded.

clone_size: once
v_call: TRBV6-1
d_call: TRBD1
j_call: TRBJ2-1
cdr3_aa: CASAEQGWVNEQFF
cdr3_nt: TGTGCCAGCGCGGAACAGGGGTGGGTCAATGAGCAGTTCTTC

clone_size: -
v_call: TRBV27
d_call: -
j_call: TRBJ2-5
cdr3_aa: CASSLFRGPTETQYF
cdr3_nt: TGTGCCAGCAGTTTATTCAGGGGTCCAACGGAGACCCAGTACTTC

clone_size: -
v_call: TRBV7-8
d_call: TRBD1
j_call: TRBJ2-7
cdr3_aa: CASSLAWGQGVYEQYF
cdr3_nt: TGTGCCAGCAGCTTAGCGTGGGGACAGGGGGTATACGAGCAGTACTTC

clone_size: -
v_call: TRBV9
d_call: TRBD2
j_call: TRBJ2-1
cdr3_aa: CASSAAGLAGTNEQFF
cdr3_nt: TGTGCCAGCAGCGCAGCGGGACTAGCGGGAACCAATGAGCAGTTCTTC

clone_size: -
v_call: TRBV5-1
d_call: TRBD1
j_call: TRBJ2-1
cdr3_aa: CASSGGTGNSYNEQFF
cdr3_nt: TGCGCCAGCAGCGGCGGGACAGGGAACTCCTACAATGAGCAGTTCTTC

clone_size: -
v_call: TRBV5-6
d_call: TRBD1
j_call: TRBJ1-1
cdr3_aa: CASSFPGGNTEAFF
cdr3_nt: TGTGCCAGCAGCTTCCCAGGGGGGAACACTGAAGCTTTCTTT

clone_size: -
v_call: TRBV7-9
d_call: TRBD2
j_call: TRBJ2-5
cdr3_aa: CAIRGTSGRANLETQYF
cdr3_nt: TGTGCCATCCGTGGGACTAGCGGGAGGGCCAACTTAGAGACCCAGTACTTC

clone_size: -
v_call: TRBV5-1
d_call: -
j_call: TRBJ2-1
cdr3_aa: CASSLSLGVQVPFF
cdr3_nt: TGCGCCAGCAGCCTGTCCCTAGGGGTCCAGGTCCCGTTCTTC

clone_size: -
v_call: TRBV28
d_call: -
j_call: TRBJ2-4
cdr3_aa: CASRPQGNSKNIQYF
cdr3_nt: TGTGCCAGCAGACCCCAGGGGAATTCCAAAAACATTCAGTACTTC

clone_size: -
v_call: TRBV18
d_call: TRBD1
j_call: TRBJ1-3
cdr3_aa: CASSPGQGASGNTIYF
cdr3_nt: TGTGCCAGCTCCCCTGGCCAGGGGGCGTCTGGAAACACCATATATTTT

clone_size: -
v_call: TRBV7-2
d_call: TRBD2
j_call: TRBJ2-7
cdr3_aa: CASSLISGSSGEQYF
cdr3_nt: TGTGCCAGCAGTTTGATTAGCGGGAGTAGTGGCGAGCAGTACTTC

clone_size: -
v_call: TRBV9
d_call: -
j_call: TRBJ2-3
cdr3_aa: CASSVPGNRADTQYF
cdr3_nt: TGTGCCAGCAGCGTTCCGGGGAATCGAGCAGATACGCAGTATTTT

clone_size: -
v_call: TRBV6-4
d_call: -
j_call: TRBJ1-2
cdr3_aa: CASSDSMRAVGYTF
cdr3_nt: TGTGCCAGCAGTGACTCGATGAGAGCGGTTGGCTACACCTTC

clone_size: once
v_call: TRBV6-4
d_call: TRBD1
j_call: TRBJ1-2
cdr3_aa: CASRKTGTLDGYTF
cdr3_nt: TGTGCCAGCAGGAAGACAGGGACACTCGATGGCTACACCTTC

clone_size: few
v_call: TRBV29-1
d_call: -
j_call: TRBJ1-5
cdr3_aa: CSVGDSNQPQHF
cdr3_nt: TGCAGCGTTGGTGATAGCAATCAGCCCCAGCATTTT

clone_size: -
v_call: TRBV10-3
d_call: TRBD2
j_call: TRBJ2-1
cdr3_aa: CAISASGSSYNEQFF
cdr3_nt: TGTGCCATCAGTGCCAGCGGGAGCTCCTACAATGAGCAGTTCTTC

clone_size: -
v_call: TRBV28
d_call: -
j_call: TRBJ2-1
cdr3_aa: CASRDSTGGRANNEQFF
cdr3_nt: TGTGCCAGCAGAGACAGTACAGGAGGTCGGGCTAACAATGAGCAGTTCTTC

clone_size: few
v_call: TRBV4-2
d_call: -
j_call: TRBJ2-6
cdr3_aa: CASSQAQGSGANVLTF
cdr3_nt: TGTGCCAGCAGCCAAGCCCAGGGATCCGGGGCCAACGTCCTGACTTTC

clone_size: -
v_call: TRBV2
d_call: -
j_call: TRBJ1-2
cdr3_aa: CASTGLGDIPRVNGYTF
cdr3_nt: TGTGCCAGCACGGGTTTAGGGGACATCCCCCGCGTTAATGGCTACACCTTC

clone_size: -
v_call: TRBV5-4
d_call: TRBD1
j_call: TRBJ2-5
cdr3_aa: CASSGRDRGGTQYF
cdr3_nt: TGTGCCAGCAGCGGAAGGGACAGGGGGGGAACGCAGTACTTC

clone_size: -
v_call: TRBV5-5
d_call: -
j_call: TRBJ1-2
cdr3_aa: CASSLQGQGTAGYTF
cdr3_nt: TGTGCCAGCAGCTTGCAGGGGCAGGGGACCGCTGGCTACACCTTC

clone_size: -
v_call: TRBV27
d_call: -
j_call: TRBJ2-7
cdr3_aa: CASSSSSYEQYF
cdr3_nt: TGTGCCAGCAGTTCATCCTCCTACGAGCAGTACTTC

clone_size: -
v_call: TRBV27
d_call: TRBD1
j_call: TRBJ2-5
cdr3_aa: CASSANRGQSSRTQYF
cdr3_nt: TGTGCCAGCAGTGCTAACAGGGGGCAATCCAGTCGGACCCAGTACTTC

clone_size: -
v_call: TRBV7-2
d_call: TRBD2
j_call: TRBJ2-2
cdr3_aa: CASSFGLAGVTGELFF
cdr3_nt: TGTGCCAGCAGCTTCGGACTAGCGGGAGTCACCGGGGAGCTGTTTTTT

clone_size: once
v_call: TRBV4-3
d_call: -
j_call: TRBJ2-7
cdr3_aa: CASSPSARSDFEQYF
cdr3_nt: TGCGCCAGCAGCCCTTCAGCGAGGTCCGACTTCGAGCAGTACTTC

clone_size: -
v_call: TRBV5-1
d_call: -
j_call: TRBJ1-1
cdr3_aa: CASSPRQRDTEAFF
cdr3_nt: TGCGCCAGCAGCCCACGACAACGGGACACTGAAGCTTTCTTT

clone_size: -
v_call: TRBV28
d_call: -
j_call: TRBJ1-2
cdr3_aa: CASSSPSLGGYGYTF
cdr3_nt: TGTGCCAGCAGTTCACCTTCTTTGGGTGGCTATGGCTACACCTTC

clone_size: -
v_call: TRBV6-1
d_call: -
j_call: TRBJ1-3
cdr3_aa: CASNREFSGNTIYF
cdr3_nt: TGTGCCAGCAACAGGGAATTCTCTGGAAACACCATATATTTT

clone_size: -
v_call: TRBV5-1
d_call: -
j_call: TRBJ2-1
cdr3_aa: CASSFSGGGNREFSYNEQFF
cdr3_nt: TGCGCCAGCAGCTTTTCCGGGGGCGGGAATAGAGAGTTCTCCTACAATGAGCAGTTCTTC